Listed below are T cell receptor beta chains from one sample, sequenced in a study of T cell responses to AZD1222 COVID-19 vaccine. TCRdb keeps only in-frame clones here, not all; method: immunoSEQ multiplex PCR. The sample records about 110,000 clones, 70% to 90% being singletons. Specimen: peripheral blood, collected 28 days after the second AZD1222 dose. Receptors originate from an adult who received the AZD1222 COVID-19 vaccine. The CDR3 runs from the conserved cysteine through the conserved F or W. The D gene is left open where the match is weak. Clone size appears in some rows only: once, few, many, or a class for an expanded clone.

abundance: .
d_gene: .
v_gene: TRBV5-1
j_gene: TRBJ2-7
CDR3aa: CASSFRRNYEQYF
CDR3nt: TGCGCCAGCAGCTTTAGAAGAAACTACGAGCAGTACTTC

abundance: .
d_gene: .
v_gene: TRBV13
j_gene: TRBJ2-3
CDR3aa: CASSSPGSLRSTDTQYF
CDR3nt: TGTGCCAGCAGCTCCCCCGGGTCCTTGAGGAGCACAGATACGCAGTATTTT

abundance: .
d_gene: TRBD1
v_gene: TRBV29-1
j_gene: TRBJ1-1
CDR3aa: CSVLRTGGEVNTEAFF
CDR3nt: TGCAGCGTCCTACGGACAGGGGGGGAGGTGAACACTGAAGCTTTCTTT

abundance: .
d_gene: TRBD2
v_gene: TRBV5-4
j_gene: TRBJ2-7
CDR3aa: CASSYNGLAGPWYEQYF
CDR3nt: TGTGCCAGCAGCTATAATGGACTAGCGGGTCCATGGTACGAGCAGTACTTC

abundance: .
d_gene: .
v_gene: TRBV5-1
j_gene: TRBJ1-1
CDR3aa: CASSLTRTNTEAFF
CDR3nt: TGCGCCAGCAGCTTGACAAGAACTAACACTGAAGCTTTCTTT

abundance: few
d_gene: .
v_gene: TRBV28
j_gene: TRBJ1-2
CDR3aa: CASTLQGALGYTF
CDR3nt: TGTGCCAGCACCCTACAAGGGGCGCTTGGCTACACCTTC

abundance: .
d_gene: .
v_gene: TRBV19
j_gene: TRBJ1-1
CDR3aa: CASSIFRGTEAFF
CDR3nt: TGTGCCAGTAGTATCTTCAGGGGCACTGAAGCTTTCTTT

abundance: once
d_gene: .
v_gene: TRBV12-3/TRBV12-4
j_gene: TRBJ1-2
CDR3aa: CASSPGLRYGYTF
CDR3nt: TGTGCCAGCAGCCCAGGCTTACGTTATGGCTACACCTTC

abundance: .
d_gene: .
v_gene: TRBV5-4
j_gene: TRBJ1-4
CDR3aa: CASSPGGASGNEKLFF
CDR3nt: TGTGCCAGCAGCCCGGGTGGGGCCTCCGGGAATGAAAAACTGTTTTTT

abundance: .
d_gene: TRBD1
v_gene: TRBV5-1
j_gene: TRBJ2-1
CDR3aa: CASSMPGTAYNEQFF
CDR3nt: TGCGCCAGCAGCATGCCCGGGACAGCCTACAATGAGCAGTTCTTC

abundance: .
d_gene: .
v_gene: TRBV9
j_gene: TRBJ2-1
CDR3aa: CASSVRALVRGDSYNEQFF
CDR3nt: TGTGCCAGCAGCGTTCGCGCGCTAGTCCGGGGTGACTCCTACAATGAGCAGTTCTTC

abundance: .
d_gene: .
v_gene: TRBV6-1
j_gene: TRBJ1-1
CDR3aa: CASSEPGRSLNTEAFF
CDR3nt: TGTGCCAGCAGTGAACCGGGACGGTCATTGAACACTGAAGCTTTCTTT

abundance: .
d_gene: TRBD1
v_gene: TRBV5-3
j_gene: TRBJ2-7
CDR3aa: CARSRGQGSSYEQYF
CDR3nt: TGTGCCAGAAGCCGGGGACAGGGGAGCTCCTACGAGCAGTACTTC

abundance: few
d_gene: .
v_gene: TRBV19
j_gene: TRBJ1-2
CDR3aa: CASSIRTVGRYTF
CDR3nt: TGTGCCAGTAGTATTAGGACAGTTGGTCGATACACCTTC

abundance: .
d_gene: TRBD2
v_gene: TRBV28
j_gene: TRBJ2-7
CDR3aa: CASSSSLAGRTYEQYF
CDR3nt: TGTGCCAGCAGTTCATCTCTAGCGGGACGAACCTACGAGCAGTACTTC

abundance: .
d_gene: TRBD1
v_gene: TRBV5-5
j_gene: TRBJ1-6
CDR3aa: CASSSLTGENSPLHF
CDR3nt: TGTGCCAGCAGCTCCCTGACAGGGGAGAATTCACCCCTCCACTTT

abundance: .
d_gene: .
v_gene: TRBV10-2
j_gene: TRBJ2-3
CDR3aa: CASSDGGNGSPDTQYF
CDR3nt: TGCGCCAGCAGTGATGGGGGAAACGGGAGCCCAGATACGCAGTATTTT

abundance: .
d_gene: .
v_gene: TRBV7-2
j_gene: TRBJ1-2
CDR3aa: CASSITDYYGYTF
CDR3nt: TGTGCCAGCAGCATTACAGACTACTATGGCTACACCTTC

abundance: .
d_gene: TRBD2
v_gene: TRBV3-1/TRBV3-2
j_gene: TRBJ2-5
CDR3aa: CASSRGASGRALGETQYF
CDR3nt: TGTGCCAGCAGTCGCGGGGCTAGCGGGAGGGCCTTAGGGGAGACCCAGTACTTC

abundance: .
d_gene: TRBD1
v_gene: TRBV5-1
j_gene: TRBJ2-7
CDR3aa: CASSRGRGLHEQYF
CDR3nt: TGCGCCAGCAGCCGTGGCAGGGGGCTTCACGAGCAGTACTTC

abundance: .
d_gene: .
v_gene: TRBV28
j_gene: TRBJ2-5
CDR3aa: CASAPQSGTQYF
CDR3nt: TGTGCCAGCGCTCCTCAGTCGGGGACCCAGTACTTC

abundance: .
d_gene: TRBD1
v_gene: TRBV29-1
j_gene: TRBJ2-3
CDR3aa: CSVESTGGSADTQYF
CDR3nt: TGCAGCGTTGAAAGCACAGGGGGTTCCGCGGATACGCAGTATTTT

abundance: .
d_gene: .
v_gene: TRBV10-1
j_gene: TRBJ2-1
CDR3aa: CASSDPGLSSYNEQFF
CDR3nt: TGCGCCAGCAGTGACCCGGGACTGAGCTCCTACAATGAGCAGTTCTTC

abundance: .
d_gene: .
v_gene: TRBV6-5
j_gene: TRBJ2-7
CDR3aa: CASSRTGDASYEQYF
CDR3nt: TGTGCCAGCAGTCGGACGGGAGACGCCTCCTACGAGCAGTACTTC

abundance: .
d_gene: TRBD1
v_gene: TRBV9
j_gene: TRBJ2-2
CDR3aa: CASSFRTGLSGELFF
CDR3nt: TGTGCCAGCAGCTTCCGGACAGGGCTTTCCGGGGAGCTGTTTTTT

abundance: .
d_gene: TRBD1
v_gene: TRBV6-5
j_gene: TRBJ2-7
CDR3aa: CASRGTADYEQYF
CDR3nt: TGTGCCAGCAGAGGGACAGCAGACTACGAGCAGTACTTC

abundance: few
d_gene: .
v_gene: TRBV7-8
j_gene: TRBJ1-1
CDR3aa: CASSLAPKTEAFF
CDR3nt: TGTGCCAGCAGCTTAGCGCCGAAAACTGAAGCTTTCTTT

abundance: .
d_gene: TRBD2
v_gene: TRBV30
j_gene: TRBJ2-7
CDR3aa: CAWASGGEREQYF
CDR3nt: TGTGCCTGGGCGTCGGGGGGGGAGCGCGAGCAGTACTTC

abundance: once
d_gene: .
v_gene: TRBV6-6
j_gene: TRBJ1-6
CDR3aa: CASSYSKGSAALHF
CDR3nt: TGTGCCAGCAGTTACTCGAAGGGGAGCGCGGCCCTCCACTTT

abundance: once
d_gene: TRBD1
v_gene: TRBV27
j_gene: TRBJ1-2
CDR3aa: CASRTRPGGSFGYTF
CDR3nt: TGTGCCAGCAGGACCCGGCCAGGGGGCAGTTTTGGCTACACCTTC

abundance: once
d_gene: .
v_gene: TRBV1
j_gene: TRBJ1-3
CDR3aa: CTSSQGDRGPGNTIYF
CDR3nt: TGCACCAGCAGCCAAGGTGACAGGGGGCCTGGAAACACCATATATTTT